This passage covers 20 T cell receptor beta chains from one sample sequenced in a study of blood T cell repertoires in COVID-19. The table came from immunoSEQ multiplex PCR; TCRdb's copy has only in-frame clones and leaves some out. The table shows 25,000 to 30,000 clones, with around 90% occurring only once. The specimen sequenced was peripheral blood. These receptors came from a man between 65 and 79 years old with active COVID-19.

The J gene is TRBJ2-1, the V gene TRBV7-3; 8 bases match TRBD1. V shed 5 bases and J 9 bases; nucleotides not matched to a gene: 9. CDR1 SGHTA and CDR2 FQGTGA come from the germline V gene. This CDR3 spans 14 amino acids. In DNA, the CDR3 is TGTGCCAGCAGCCCCCCGGCACAGGGGGTTGAGCAGTTCTTC. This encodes CASSPPAQGVEQFF.

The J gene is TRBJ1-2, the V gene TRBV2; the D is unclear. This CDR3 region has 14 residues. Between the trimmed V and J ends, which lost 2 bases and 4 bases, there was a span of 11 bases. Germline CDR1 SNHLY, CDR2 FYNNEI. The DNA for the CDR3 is TGTGCCAGCAGTGAATACCCGAGAGGCTATGGCTACACCTTC. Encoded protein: CASSEYPRGYGYTF.

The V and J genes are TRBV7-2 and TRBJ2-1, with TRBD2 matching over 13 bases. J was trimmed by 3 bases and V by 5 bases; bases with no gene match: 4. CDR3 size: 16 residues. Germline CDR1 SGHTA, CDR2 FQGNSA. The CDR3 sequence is CASSETSGGNYNEQFF. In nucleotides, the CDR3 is TGTGCCAGCAGCGAGACTAGCGGGGGGAACTACAATGAGCAGTTCTTC.

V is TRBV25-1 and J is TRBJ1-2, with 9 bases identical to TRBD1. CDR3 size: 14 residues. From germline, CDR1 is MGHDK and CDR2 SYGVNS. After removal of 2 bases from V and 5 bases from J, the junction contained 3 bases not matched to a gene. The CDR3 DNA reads TGTGCCAGCAGTGAAACAGGGGGCGCGTATGGCTACACCTTC. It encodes CASSETGGAYGYTF.

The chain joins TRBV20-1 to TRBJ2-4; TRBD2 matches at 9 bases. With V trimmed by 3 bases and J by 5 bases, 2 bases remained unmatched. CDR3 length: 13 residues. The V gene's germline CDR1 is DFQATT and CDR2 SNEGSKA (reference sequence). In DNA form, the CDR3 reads TGCAGTGCTAGTAGCGGGGGCCAAAACATTCAGTACTTC. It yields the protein CSASSGGQNIQYF.

CDR3 DNA sequence: TGTGCCAGCAGCCCTTACGGGACAGGGGAACGAGCTTTCTTT. Its translation: CASSPYGTGERAFF. The chain couples TRBV3-1 (or the pseudogene TRBV3-2) to TRBJ1-1, with TRBD1 identical over 10 bases. The J segment lost 10 bases and the V segment lost 4 bases, leaving 9 bases of the junction unmatched. In germline, CDR1 is LGHDT, CDR2 YNNKEL (reference sequence). This CDR3 is 14 amino acids long.

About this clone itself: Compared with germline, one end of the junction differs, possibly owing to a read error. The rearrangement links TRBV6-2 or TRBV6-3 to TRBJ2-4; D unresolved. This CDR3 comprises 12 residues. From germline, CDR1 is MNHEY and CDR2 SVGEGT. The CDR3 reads CASSYSVQALTF. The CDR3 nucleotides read TGTGCCAGCAGTTACTCTGTTCAGGCATTGACCTTC.

The CDR3 DNA follows: TGTGCCAGCAGCTTTACGGGGGAATATAATTCACCCCTCCACTTT. As protein: CASSFTGEYNSPLHF. This rearrangement joins TRBV7-8 to TRBJ1-6; tentative D call: TRBD1 (5 bases). V shed 3 bases and J shed 4 bases, with 10 bases lying between them. CDR3 size: 15 residues. Germline V gives CDR1 SGHVS, CDR2 FQNEAQ.

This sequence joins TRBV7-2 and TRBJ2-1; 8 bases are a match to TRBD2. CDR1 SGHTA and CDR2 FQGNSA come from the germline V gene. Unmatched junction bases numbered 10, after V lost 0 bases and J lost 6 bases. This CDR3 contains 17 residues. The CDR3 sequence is CASSLAFSGGAGNEQFF. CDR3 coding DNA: TGTGCCAGCAGCTTAGCGTTTTCGGGGGGGGCAGGCAATGAGCAGTTCTTC.

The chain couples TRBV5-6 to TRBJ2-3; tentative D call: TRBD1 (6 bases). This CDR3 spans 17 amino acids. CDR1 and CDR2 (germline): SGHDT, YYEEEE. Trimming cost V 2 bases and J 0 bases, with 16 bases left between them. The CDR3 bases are TGTGCCAGCAGCTTTAATTGGGACACCTCTAGCACAGATACGCAGTATTTT. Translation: CASSFNWDTSSTDTQYF.

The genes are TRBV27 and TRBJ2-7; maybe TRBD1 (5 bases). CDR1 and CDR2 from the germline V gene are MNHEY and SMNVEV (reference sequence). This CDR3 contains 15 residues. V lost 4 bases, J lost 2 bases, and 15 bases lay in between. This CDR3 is CASSSKTLTAYEQYF. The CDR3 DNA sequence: TGTGCCAGCAGTTCCAAGACGCTGACAGCCTACGAGCAGTACTTC.

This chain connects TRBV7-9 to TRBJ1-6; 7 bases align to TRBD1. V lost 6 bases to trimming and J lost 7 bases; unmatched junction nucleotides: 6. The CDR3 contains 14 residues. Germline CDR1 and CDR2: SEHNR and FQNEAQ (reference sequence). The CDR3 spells CASRERDSNSPLHF. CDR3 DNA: TGTGCCAGCAGGGAGAGGGACAGCAATTCACCCCTCCACTTT.

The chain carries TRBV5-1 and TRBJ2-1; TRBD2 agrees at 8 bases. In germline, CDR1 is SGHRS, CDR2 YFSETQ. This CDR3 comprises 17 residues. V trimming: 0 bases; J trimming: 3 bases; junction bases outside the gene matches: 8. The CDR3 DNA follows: TGCGCCAGCAGCTTGGGGGTCGGGACTAGGAACTACAATGAGCAGTTCTTC. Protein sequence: CASSLGVGTRNYNEQFF.

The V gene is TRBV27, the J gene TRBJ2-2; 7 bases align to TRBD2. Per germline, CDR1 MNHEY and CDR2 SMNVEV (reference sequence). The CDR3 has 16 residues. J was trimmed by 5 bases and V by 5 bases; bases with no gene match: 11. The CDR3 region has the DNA TGTGCCAGCAGTCAACTCGGACTAGGTGGGACCGGGGAGCTGTTTTTT. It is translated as CASSQLGLGGTGELFF.

The CDR3 loop is CASSLAGSNEKLFF. Here the CDR3 DNA reads TGTGCCAGCAGCTTGGCCGGGTCAAATGAAAAACTGTTTTTT. The chain uses TRBV7-9 and TRBJ1-4; D uncertain. With 3 bases removed from V and 5 bases from J, the gap between germline ends came to 10 bases. The germline V gene encodes CDR1 SEHNR and CDR2 FQNEAQ (reference sequence). The CDR3 consists of 14 residues.

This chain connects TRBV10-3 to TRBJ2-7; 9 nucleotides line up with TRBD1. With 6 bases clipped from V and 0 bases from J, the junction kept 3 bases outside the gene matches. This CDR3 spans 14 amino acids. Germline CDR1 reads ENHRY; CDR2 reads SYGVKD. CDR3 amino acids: CAIRETGGSYEQYF. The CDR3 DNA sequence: TGTGCCATCAGAGAGACAGGGGGCTCCTACGAGCAGTACTTC.

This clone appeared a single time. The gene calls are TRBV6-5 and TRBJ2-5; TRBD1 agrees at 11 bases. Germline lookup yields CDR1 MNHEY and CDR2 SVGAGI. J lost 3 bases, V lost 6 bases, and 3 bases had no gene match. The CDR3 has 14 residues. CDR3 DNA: TGTGCCAGCAGCGGACAGGGGGCTAAAGAGACCCAGTACTTC. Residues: CASSGQGAKETQYF.

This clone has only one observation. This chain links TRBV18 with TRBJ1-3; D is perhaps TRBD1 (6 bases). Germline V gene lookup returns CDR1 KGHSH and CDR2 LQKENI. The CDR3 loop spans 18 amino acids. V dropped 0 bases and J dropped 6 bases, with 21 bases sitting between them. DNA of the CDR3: TGTGCCAGCTCACCACCATTTCGGGGGGCCTTAGGCGAAAACACCATATATTTT. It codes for CASSPPFRGALGENTIYF.

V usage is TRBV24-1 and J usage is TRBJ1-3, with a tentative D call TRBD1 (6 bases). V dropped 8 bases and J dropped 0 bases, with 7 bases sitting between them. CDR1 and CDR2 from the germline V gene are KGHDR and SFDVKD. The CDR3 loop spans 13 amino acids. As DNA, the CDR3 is TGTGCCACCACGGACAGCTCTGGAAACACCATATATTTT. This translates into CATTDSSGNTIYF.

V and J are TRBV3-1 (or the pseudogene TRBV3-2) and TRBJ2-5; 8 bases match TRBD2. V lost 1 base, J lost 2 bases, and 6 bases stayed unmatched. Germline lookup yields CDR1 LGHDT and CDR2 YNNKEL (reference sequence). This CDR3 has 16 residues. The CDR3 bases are TGTGCCAGCAGCCAAGGGGTAGCGGGGTTACAAGAGACCCAGTACTTC. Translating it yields CASSQGVAGLQETQYF.